Listed here are 6 T cell receptor beta chains from one sample, sequenced in a study of CD8 T cells in ankylosing spondylitis. TCRdb redid the calling of the 5' RACE reads with MiXCR, one entry per CDR3 protein. There are a few hundred thousand distinct CDR3 sequences in the sample; roughly 13% occur only once, and 6.5% to 7% lies in the top ten. The antigens for these receptors are not known. Whole-study results and caveats: Among TCR beta sequences, a motif of eight highly homologous variants appeared characteristic of ankylosing spondylitis blood.

Sequencing was carried out using blood, either unsorted or a sorted T cell fraction (not recorded which). The receptors originated from a male donor with ankylosing spondylitis.

J is TRBJ1-3 and V is TRBV19; D is unclear. Germline CDR1 LNHDA, CDR2 SQIVND (reference sequence). This CDR3 has 14 amino acids. Trimming cost V 3 bases and J 4 bases, with 10 bases left between them. CDR3 nucleotides: TGTGCCAGTAGTATTCGGGTATCCGGAAACACCATATATTTT. Translating gives CASSIRVSGNTIYF.

This clonotype has just a few counts. This chain joins TRBV20-1 and TRBJ2-7, with D perhaps matching TRBD1 (5 bases). CDR3 length equals 15 residues. Germline values: CDR1 DFQATT, CDR2 SNEGSKA (reference sequence). Between the trimmed V and J ends, which lost 3 bases and 2 bases, there was a span of 17 bases. CDR3 sequence reads: CSASPPASGTYEQYF. CDR3 in DNA: TGCAGTGCTAGCCCACCCGCGTCAGGGACCTACGAGCAGTACTTC.

This clonotype showed up many times. J is TRBJ2-7 and V is TRBV12-3 or TRBV12-4, with unresolved D. Trimming cost V 2 bases and J 1 base, with 6 bases left between them. The CDR3 contains 13 residues. CDR3 region: CASSLSGSYEQYV. The CDR3 DNA sequence: TGTGCCAGCAGTTTATCGGGTTCCTACGAGCAGTACGTC.

This clonotype was observed a handful of times. This chain connects TRBV20-1 to TRBJ2-3; maybe TRBD2 (5 bases). This CDR3 has 14 residues. The V end was cut by 2 bases, the J end by 0 bases, with 9 bases between. Germline V lookup: CDR1 DFQATT, CDR2 SNEGSKA (reference sequence). This chain's CDR3 is CSARRGRSTDTQYF. In nucleotides, the CDR3 is TGCAGTGCTAGAAGAGGGAGAAGCACAGATACGCAGTATTTT.

The chain carries TRBV27 and TRBJ2-2; D is unresolved. The germline CDR1 and CDR2 sequences are MNHEY and SMNVEV (reference sequence). This CDR3 has 15 residues. Trimming left V 1 base short and J 5 bases short, with 11 bases between. The CDR3 region has the DNA TGTGCCAGCAGTTTATGGTACGCGGAGACCGGGGAGCTGTTTTTT. Residues: CASSLWYAETGELFF.

This clonotype was found a few times. J is TRBJ2-1 and V is TRBV5-1; 9 bases are shared with TRBD1. CDR1 is SGHRS, CDR2 YFSETQ, per germline. This CDR3 contains 14 residues. V shed 3 bases, J shed 7 bases, and the junction held 5 bases outside the gene matches. CDR3 residues: CASSSGQGLNEQFF. DNA of the CDR3: TGCGCCAGCAGCTCGGGACAGGGTTTGAATGAGCAGTTCTTC.